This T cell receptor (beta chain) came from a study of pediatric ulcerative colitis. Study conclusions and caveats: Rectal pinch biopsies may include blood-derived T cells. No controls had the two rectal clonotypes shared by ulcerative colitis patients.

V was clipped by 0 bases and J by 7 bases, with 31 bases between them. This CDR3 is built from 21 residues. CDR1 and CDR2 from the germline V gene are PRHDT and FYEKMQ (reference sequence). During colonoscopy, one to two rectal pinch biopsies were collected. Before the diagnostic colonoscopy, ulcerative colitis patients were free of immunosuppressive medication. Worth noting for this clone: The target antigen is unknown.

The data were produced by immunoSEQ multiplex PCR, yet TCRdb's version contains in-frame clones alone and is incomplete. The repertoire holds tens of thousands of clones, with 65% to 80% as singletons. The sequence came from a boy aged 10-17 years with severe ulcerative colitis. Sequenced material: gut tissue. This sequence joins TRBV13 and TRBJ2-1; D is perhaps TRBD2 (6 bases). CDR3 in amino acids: CASSLGRGGALASAFENEQFF. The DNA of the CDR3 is TGTGCCAGCAGCTTAGGCCGTGGCGGGGCCCTGGCTTCCGCCTTTGAGAATGAGCAGTTCTTC.